By frequency in the sample, the clone carrying this T cell receptor (beta chain) is medium-sized. Its specificity is not known. This CDR3 is 15 amino acids long. The germline V gene has CDR1 GTSNPN and CDR2 SVGIG (reference sequence). The V segment lost 5 bases and the J segment 1 base; nucleotides outside the gene matches: 8. The sample is drawn from a study of cytomegalovirus exposure and HLA in healthy donors. Looking at the study overall: A subsequent analysis reported that the 100 to 150 validation repertoires were produced on the same platform that had also been used for the roughly 700 first-cohort repertoires.

General study results and limits: The investigators catalogued 164 TCR beta chains as cytomegalovirus-associated.

The assay was immunoSEQ multiplex PCR, and TCRdb's table has in-frame clones only and misses some. Here the sample spans roughly 50,000 clones, roughly 90% being singletons. This rearrangement joins TRBV30 to TRBJ2-1, with 7 positions matching TRBD1. The sequencing sample was made of PBMCs. The TCR originated in a man in his late teens or twenties in good health and CMV-seronegative. DNA for the CDR3: TGTGCCTGGGTATTGCAGGGGGTTTCCTACAATGAGCAGTTCTTC. Protein: CAWVLQGVSYNEQFF.